The 29 T cell receptor beta chains reported below all come from one sample, sequenced in a study of T cells in women clearing cervical HPV infection. Data came from immunoSEQ multiplex PCR; TCRdb stores just in-frame clones and leaves some out. This sample's table reports tens of thousands of clones. Source material: blood buffy coat. The receptors were sampled from a woman between 18 and 70 years old with a cervical HPV16 infection that either progressed to CIN3+ or cleared (not recorded which).

Comment on this clone: The CDR3 goes on 3 residues after the read ends, and that part is filled in from the germline J gene. J is TRBJ1-3 and V is TRBV16; 9 bases agree with TRBD1. This CDR3 spans 16 amino acids. Germline CDR1 and CDR2: KGHSY and FQNENV. Unmatched junction bases numbered 8, after V lost 4 bases and J lost 4 bases. CDR3 DNA, as far as it was read: TGTGCCAGCAGCCGAGGGACAGGGTTGACCGGAAACACC. Translating it yields CASSRGTGLTGNT. In full, the CDR3 is CASSRGTGLTGNTIYF.

Comment on this clone: The sequenced fragment ends 3 residues before the CDR3 boundary, so the rest is inferred from the germline J gene. This chain joins TRBV6-1 and TRBJ1-5; D possibly corresponds to TRBD1 (5 bases). Germline CDR1 reads MNHNS; CDR2 reads SASEGT. V shed 4 bases and J shed 3 bases, with 10 bases lying between them. CDR3 size: 14 residues. The sequenced part of the CDR3 DNA is TGTGCCAGCAGTGTAAGGGGCCTCAATCAGCCC. It is translated as CASSVRGLNQP. The whole CDR3 is CASSVRGLNQPQHF.

Details on this clone: Sequencing ends 3 residues short of the CDR3 end; the germline J gene provides the rest. The V call is TRBV6-2 or TRBV6-3, the J call TRBJ2-7; D might be TRBD1 (6 bases). Germline V gene sequence: CDR1 MNHEY, CDR2 SVGEGT. The CDR3 spans 16 residues. The germline V and J ends were trimmed by 4 bases and 2 bases, with 18 bases remaining between them. Incomplete CDR3 DNA: TGTGCCAGCAGTTCAGGGACACTAGAAGAGACCTACGAG. Translation: CASSSGTLEETYE. The full CDR3 sequence reads CASSSGTLEETYEQYF.

On this clone itself: Coverage ceases 3 residues before the CDR3 finishes, and the germline J gene fills in the end. The rearrangement joins TRBV12-3 or TRBV12-4 to TRBJ1-4; a weak D match, TRBD1 (5 bases). V shed 6 bases and J shed 5 bases, with 13 bases lying between them. This CDR3 comprises 14 residues. CDR3 amino acids: CASSTPGGNEKLFF. The sequenced CDR3 bases are TGTGCCAGCAGCACCCCCGGGGGGAATGAAAAA.

The CDR3 DNA, read in part, is TGTGCCAGCAGCCAACGACAGGGGGCTGAAAAA. It translates to CASSQRQGAEK. The complete CDR3 protein is CASSQRQGAEKLFF. The gene calls are TRBV14 and TRBJ1-4, with TRBD1 identical over 10 bases. With the read ending 3 residues before the CDR3 end, the germline J gene is used to fill in that end. This CDR3 comprises 14 residues. The germline gives CDR1 SGHDN, CDR2 FVKESK. V shed 2 bases, J shed 7 bases, and the junction held 1 base outside the gene matches.

On this clone itself: The read comes to an end 3 residues before the CDR3 does, leaving the germline J gene to fill in the end. The chain employs TRBV20-1 and TRBJ1-5, with D uncertain. CDR1 and CDR2 (germline): DFQATT, SNEGSKA (reference sequence). Trimming pared 3 bases from V and 3 bases from J, leaving 12 bases between. There are 14 residues in the CDR3. The CDR3 sequence is CSARAAVYNQPQHF. CDR3 DNA (partial): TGCAGTGCTAGGGCGGCAGTCTACAATCAGCCC.

The CDR3 is CASSEGREGGYTF. Partial CDR3 DNA: TGTGCCAGCAGTGAAGGTCGGGAGGGGGGC. The gene calls are TRBV6-1 and TRBJ1-2; a possible D gene is TRBD1 (5 bases). Read data end 3 residues before the CDR3 end; the end is taken from the germline J gene. Germline lookup yields CDR1 MNHNS and CDR2 SASEGT. The CDR3 contains 13 residues.

Concerning this clone itself: The CDR3 end falls 3 residues outside the read, so it is completed with the germline J gene. The chain joins TRBV20-1 to TRBJ2-7; 11 bases map to TRBD2. The germline gives CDR1 DFQATT, CDR2 SNEGSKA (reference sequence). The CDR3 has 16 residues. V shed 3 bases, J shed 0 bases, and the junction held 7 bases outside the gene matches. CDR3 bases read: TGCAGTGCTAGTGGGCTAGCGGGAGGCCTCTCCTACGAG. Translated, it gives CSASGLAGGLSYE. The complete CDR3 protein is CSASGLAGGLSYEQYF.

Note on this clone: Read coverage stops 3 residues before the CDR3 terminus; the germline J gene supplies the remainder. V gene TRBV20-1 combines with J gene TRBJ2-2; a weak D match, TRBD1 (6 bases). This CDR3 is 16 amino acids long. The V end was cut by 1 base, the J end by 4 bases, with 16 bases between. Germline V gene lookup returns CDR1 DFQATT and CDR2 SNEGSKA (reference sequence). The part of the CDR3 DNA that was read is TGCAGTGCTAGAGCCCGTCAGGGGACGGGCACCGGGGAG. This sequence encodes CSARARQGTGTGE. The entire CDR3 protein is CSARARQGTGTGELFF.

This CDR3 is CASNGQVISYEQYF. The covered CDR3 bases are TGTGCCAGCAACGGACAGGTTATCTCCTACGAG. V gene TRBV28 combines with J gene TRBJ2-7; 7 nucleotides line up with TRBD1. With the read ending 3 residues before the CDR3 end, the germline J gene is used to fill in that end. From germline, CDR1 is MDHEN and CDR2 SYDVKM. The CDR3 has 14 amino acids. Trimming cost V 7 bases and J 0 bases; bases outside gene matches: 6.

In regard to this clone: The read halts 3 residues ahead of the CDR3 end, with the missing end drawn from the germline J gene. The J gene is TRBJ2-2, the V gene TRBV5-1; 8 positions agree with TRBD1. Germline V gene lookup returns CDR1 SGHRS and CDR2 YFSETQ. V dropped 0 bases and J dropped 4; count of bases not matched to a gene: 5. The CDR3 has 16 residues. The DNA read from the CDR3 is TGCGCCAGCAGCTTGGGGGCAGGGGGCGCCACCGGGGAG. Residues: CASSLGAGGATGE. In full, the CDR3 reads CASSLGAGGATGELFF.

Comment on this clone: The read falls 3 residues short of the CDR3 end, and the missing part is taken from the germline J gene. The chain is built from TRBV5-6 and TRBJ1-1; D perhaps matches TRBD1 (6 bases). CDR1 and CDR2 (germline): SGHDT, YYEEEE. Trimming removed 0 bases from V and 5 bases from J, with 11 bases in between. This CDR3 contains 14 residues. This chain's CDR3 is CASSLGGRGTEAFF. The covered CDR3 bases are TGTGCCAGCAGCTTGGGCGGCAGGGGAACTGAA.

Comment on this clone: With the read ending 3 residues before the CDR3 end, the germline J gene is used to fill in that end. This sequence joins TRBV2 and TRBJ2-3, with 8 bases lining up with TRBD2. Germline-derived CDR1 and CDR2 are SNHLY and FYNNEI. Trimming took 6 bases from V and 4 from J; bases not matched to a gene: 6. This CDR3 spans 14 amino acids. The DNA read from the CDR3 is TGTGCCAGCAGCTACGGGGGGGCCGCAGATACG. Translation gives CASSYGGAADT. The CDR3 reads in full as CASSYGGAADTQYF.

As to this clone: The read falls 3 residues short of the CDR3 end, and the missing part is taken from the germline J gene. The gene calls are TRBV20-1 and TRBJ1-2; no definite D call. From germline, CDR1 is DFQATT and CDR2 SNEGSKA (reference sequence). The length of the CDR3 is 13 residues. V dropped 3 bases and J dropped 2 bases, with 10 bases sitting between them. CDR3 DNA (partial): TGCAGTGCTAGGGGCCAGGAGAACTATGGC. Translating it yields CSARGQENYG. Given in full, the CDR3 is CSARGQENYGYTF.

To note about this clone: The read ends 3 residues early relative to the CDR3; the germline J gene fills the gap. The rearrangement uses TRBV5-1 and TRBJ2-5; D might be TRBD1 (5 bases). The CDR3 is 15 residues long. The V end was cut by 0 bases, the J end by 5 bases, with 14 bases between. Germline CDR1 reads SGHRS; CDR2 reads YFSETQ. The CDR3 protein is CASSLEGQGMETQYF. CDR3 DNA (partial): TGCGCCAGCAGCTTGGAGGGTCAGGGTATGGAGACC.

For this clone: The read ends 3 residues before the CDR3 terminus; that terminus is restored from the germline J gene. V is TRBV5-1 and J is TRBJ2-7, with D possibly being TRBD2 (5 bases). The germline V and J ends were trimmed by 5 bases and 2 bases, with 11 bases remaining between them. This CDR3 has 13 amino acids. The germline V gene encodes CDR1 SGHRS and CDR2 YFSETQ. The CDR3 is CASREAAAYEQYF. The part of the CDR3 DNA that was read is TGCGCCAGCAGAGAAGCGGCGGCCTACGAG.

Concerning this clone itself: Coverage ceases 3 residues before the CDR3 finishes, and the germline J gene fills in the end. The V call is TRBV7-2, the J call TRBJ1-5, with D perhaps TRBD1 (6 bases). This CDR3 is built from 14 residues. Between the trimmed V and J ends, which lost 1 base and 6 bases, there was a span of 10 bases. The V gene's germline CDR1 is SGHTA and CDR2 FQGNSA. Partial CDR3 DNA: TGTGCCAGCAGCTTAGAACAGGGTGGTCAGCCC. Amino acid sequence: CASSLEQGGQP. The CDR3, in full, reads CASSLEQGGQPQHF.

CDR3 bases read: TGTGCCAGCAGCTTAAGTCCGGGGGGCACAGATACG. Its protein product is CASSLSPGGTDT. The full CDR3 protein is CASSLSPGGTDTQYF. The chain carries TRBV7-9 and TRBJ2-3; TRBD2 is a possible D gene (6 bases). The CDR3 goes on 3 residues after the read ends, and that part is filled in from the germline J gene. Per germline, CDR1 SEHNR and CDR2 FQNEAQ (reference sequence). This CDR3 has 15 residues. The ends were cut back, 2 bases at V and 1 base at J, with 10 bases in the middle.

With regard to this clone: The read ends 3 residues shy of where the CDR3 ends; the end is completed using the germline J gene. The V and J genes are TRBV5-1 and TRBJ2-1; 8 bases line up with TRBD1. Per germline, CDR1 SGHRS and CDR2 YFSETQ. This CDR3 is built from 15 residues. Unmatched junction bases numbered 8, after V lost 1 base and J lost 8 bases. The CDR3 sequence: CASSLIRRDRYEQFF. The covered CDR3 bases are TGCGCCAGCAGCTTGATCCGCCGGGACAGGTATGAG.

The part of the CDR3 DNA that was read is TGCGCCAGCAGCCAAGTGCCGCAAGGGGTAGAGGGCACCGGGGAG. It translates to CASSQVPQGVEGTGE. The entire CDR3 is CASSQVPQGVEGTGELFF. V and J are TRBV4-1 and TRBJ2-2; D is tentatively TRBD1 or TRBD2 (5 bases each). The CDR3 end lies 3 residues beyond the end of the read and is filled in from the germline J gene. Germline lookup yields CDR1 MGHRA and CDR2 YSYEKL. V lost 1 base and J lost 4, with 19 bases in between. The CDR3 contains 18 residues.

About this clone: The read terminates 3 residues before the CDR3 end, so the remaining end is supplied by the germline J gene. V is TRBV20-1 and J is TRBJ2-6, with a possible D match to TRBD1 (5 bases). CDR1 and CDR2 from the germline V gene are DFQATT and SNEGSKA (reference sequence). CDR3 length: 15 residues. V was shortened by 5 bases and J by 5 bases, with 16 bases between the two germline ends. The CDR3 sequence: CSAYNSGQRANVLTF. CDR3 bases read: TGCAGTGCTTACAATTCAGGGCAGCGGGCCAACGTC.

CDR3 region: CASSFHYEQYF. Incomplete CDR3 DNA: TGTGCCAGCAGCTTCCACTACGAG. The V gene is TRBV5-6, the J gene TRBJ2-7; D gene uncertain. The missing CDR3 end, 3 residues past where the read stops, is filled in from the germline J gene. From germline, CDR1 is SGHDT and CDR2 YYEEEE. This CDR3 comprises 11 residues. The V and J ends lost 2 bases and 3 bases respectively, with 3 bases between them.

In regard to this clone: The missing CDR3 end, 3 residues past where the read stops, is filled in from the germline J gene. The chain has TRBV28 and TRBJ1-2; 10 nucleotides align to TRBD1. CDR3 length equals 14 residues. CDR1 MDHEN and CDR2 SYDVKM come from the germline V gene. V lost 4 bases to trimming and J lost 2 bases; unmatched junction nucleotides: 1. The CDR3 bases that were read are TGTGCCAGCAGTTCGGGACAGGGGAACTATGGC. Protein product: CASSSGQGNYG. In full, the CDR3 is CASSSGQGNYGYTF.

On this clone itself: The junction shows a germline mismatch at one end, possibly a read error. Read coverage stops 3 residues before the CDR3 terminus; the germline J gene supplies the remainder. The rearrangement links TRBV7-7 to TRBJ1-4, with D tentatively TRBD1 (6 bases). The CDR3 length is 15 residues. Looked up from germline, CDR1 is SSHAT and CDR2 is FNYEAQ (reference sequence). CDR3 protein: CASSLGQGPNEKLFF. Partial CDR3 DNA: TGTGCTAGCAGCTTAGGGCAGGGGCCAAACGAAAAA.

CDR3 DNA, as far as it was read: TGTGCCAGCAGCCAACCCGGGTCCAGCTCTGGGGCCAACGTC. It is translated as CASSQPGSSSGANV. The complete CDR3 protein is CASSQPGSSSGANVLTF. This rearrangement joins TRBV4-2 to TRBJ2-6, with D unclear. The read halts 3 residues ahead of the CDR3 end, with the missing end drawn from the germline J gene. The length of the CDR3 is 17 residues. Trimming removed 2 bases from V and 0 bases from J, with 11 bases in between. Germline CDR1 and CDR2: LGHNA and YNFKEQ.

A word on this clone: The read comes to an end 3 residues before the CDR3 does, leaving the germline J gene to fill in the end. The J gene is TRBJ1-1, the V gene TRBV20-1; TRBD1 matches 7 bases. CDR1 is DFQATT and CDR2 is SNEGSKA in the germline V gene (reference sequence). With V trimmed by 6 bases and J by 5 bases, 12 bases remained unmatched. The CDR3 is 14 amino acids. The CDR3 bases that were read are TGCAGTGCCCCCGACAGGGCTCGATCGACTGAA. Translated, it gives CSAPDRARSTE. In full, the CDR3 is CSAPDRARSTEAFF.

On this clone: The read ends 3 residues shy of where the CDR3 ends; the end is completed using the germline J gene. The chain uses TRBV10-3 and TRBJ1-2; the D gene is possibly TRBD1 (6 bases). Trimming pared 7 bases from V and 6 bases from J, leaving 18 bases between. The CDR3 loop spans 14 amino acids. CDR1 is ENHRY, CDR2 SYGVKD, per germline. CDR3 bases read: TGTGCCATCAACAGGGTTGGGTCTGCCAATGGC. Amino acid sequence: CAINRVGSANG. The entire CDR3 protein reads CAINRVGSANGYTF.

Comments on this clone: The CDR3 end falls 3 residues outside the read, so it is completed with the germline J gene. The rearrangement links TRBV5-6 to TRBJ2-7, with TRBD1 matching over 7 bases. Germline-derived CDR1 and CDR2 are SGHDT and YYEEEE. The J segment lost 1 base and the V segment lost 3 bases, leaving 4 bases of the junction unmatched. The CDR3 is 14 amino acids. CDR3 DNA, as far as it was read: TGTGCCAGCAGCTCCGGGACAGAATCCTACGAG. Protein: CASSSGTESYE. The CDR3 in its entirety is CASSSGTESYEQYF.

Regarding this clone: The CDR3 end falls 3 residues outside the read, so it is completed with the germline J gene. The chain carries TRBV29-1 and TRBJ2-1, with 8 positions matching TRBD1. There are 14 residues in the CDR3. Trimming at V came to 8 bases and at J to 3 bases, leaving 9 bases not matched to a gene. From germline, CDR1 is SQVTM and CDR2 ANQGSEA. CDR3 DNA (partial): TGCAGCCTTATCGGACAGGGTAGCTACAATGAG. Translation: CSLIGQGSYNE. The entire CDR3 reads CSLIGQGSYNEQFF.